The rows below give T cell receptor beta chains drawn from one sample of a study of cytotoxic CD8 clonotypes in ibrutinib-treated CLL. Assay used: immunoSEQ multiplex PCR; TCRdb lists only in-frame clones, some missing. The table has around 70,000 clones, around two thirds seen once. The sample consisted of PBMCs, taken after 12 months of ibrutinib treatment. These receptors all stem from a human donor with chronic lymphocytic leukemia. CDR3s include the opening cysteine and the closing phenylalanine or tryptophan. A D gene is named only where the DNA matches it firmly. Not every row has a clone size; where given, it reads once, few, many or a size class.

d_gene,v_gene,abundance,j_gene,CDR3aa,CDR3nt
.,TRBV6-4,few,TRBJ2-2,CASSPQGNTGELFF,TGTGCCAGCAGCCCACAGGGTAACACCGGGGAGCTGTTTTTT
.,TRBV6-6,.,TRBJ2-3,CASSFVPADTQYF,TGTGCCAGCAGTTTTGTCCCGGCAGATACGCAGTATTTT
.,TRBV4-1,.,TRBJ2-1,CASSQPTGLHEQFF,TGCGCCAGCAGCCAACCTACAGGCCTCCATGAGCAGTTCTTC
TRBD1,TRBV5-4,.,TRBJ1-3,CASSLDGDRGRVAGNTIYF,TGTGCCAGCAGCTTGGATGGGGACAGGGGCCGGGTGGCTGGAAACACCATATATTTT
TRBD1,TRBV9,.,TRBJ1-6,CASTVDRGGSPLHF,TGTGCCAGCACCGTGGACAGGGGCGGTTCACCCCTCCACTTT
TRBD1,TRBV9,.,TRBJ2-7,CASSVATRGPYEQYF,TGTGCCAGCAGCGTAGCTACGAGGGGGCCCTACGAGCAGTACTTC
.,TRBV11-3,once,TRBJ2-3,CASSRLRADTQYF,TGTGCCAGCAGCCGGCTTAGGGCAGATACGCAGTATTTT
.,TRBV20-1,.,TRBJ1-4,CSARGIEKLFF,TGCAGTGCTAGAGGGATCGAAAAACTGTTTTTT
TRBD1,TRBV9,.,TRBJ1-1,CASSVRTGKAFF,TGTGCCAGCAGCGTAAGGACAGGGAAAGCTTTCTTT
TRBD2,TRBV5-4,.,TRBJ2-5,CASTPRRGEKTQYF,TGTGCCAGCACCCCCCGGCGGGGGGAAAAGACCCAGTACTTC
.,TRBV6-1,.,TRBJ2-7,CASIRKYEQYF,TGTGCCAGCATCAGAAAGTACGAGCAGTACTTC
.,TRBV29-1,.,TRBJ2-1,CSVDYNEQFF,TGCAGCGTTGACTACAATGAGCAGTTCTTC
TRBD1,TRBV6-5,.,TRBJ1-4,CASSYRPRGGAELFF,TGTGCCAGCAGTTATCGTCCCAGGGGGGGTGCGGAACTGTTTTTT
.,TRBV7-9,.,TRBJ1-2,CASSSSGFDYGYTF,TGTGCCAGCAGTTCCTCAGGGTTCGACTATGGCTACACCTTC
TRBD1,TRBV7-2,.,TRBJ2-7,CASSLEYRGYEQYF,TGTGCCAGCAGCTTAGAGTACAGGGGCTACGAGCAGTACTTC
TRBD1,TRBV9,.,TRBJ2-5,CASSEGQYQETQYF,TGTGCCAGCAGCGAGGGACAGTACCAAGAGACCCAGTACTTC
.,TRBV7-8,few,TRBJ2-2,CASSLAFLPRELFF,TGTGCCAGCAGCTTAGCATTCTTGCCCCGGGAGCTGTTTTTT
.,TRBV18,.,TRBJ1-1,CASSPWAAGANTEAFF,TGTGCCAGCTCACCATGGGCTGCAGGGGCGAACACTGAAGCTTTCTTT
.,TRBV6-6,medium-sized,TRBJ1-6,CASNRDSGTGSPLHF,TGTGCCAGCAATAGAGACAGCGGGACGGGCTCACCCCTCCACTTT
TRBD1,TRBV4-3,.,TRBJ1-1,CASSQDRANTEAFF,TGCGCCAGCAGCCAGGACAGGGCCAACACTGAAGCTTTCTTT
TRBD2,TRBV19,.,TRBJ2-1,CASSPRTSGGPITHNEQFF,TGTGCCAGTAGTCCTCGGACTAGCGGGGGGCCCATAACTCACAATGAGCAGTTCTTC
.,TRBV5-4,few,TRBJ1-1,CASSLQGIVNTEAFF,TGTGCCAGCAGCTTGCAGGGGATCGTGAACACTGAAGCTTTCTTT
.,TRBV2,.,TRBJ1-2,CASKREYGYTF,TGTGCCAGCAAAAGGGAGTATGGCTACACCTTC
.,TRBV7-8,.,TRBJ1-2,CASSLGGGYGYTF,TGTGCCAGCAGCTTAGGAGGGGGGTATGGCTACACCTTC
.,TRBV7-3,.,TRBJ2-5,CASRPGGAEGETQYF,TGTGCCAGCAGACCCGGCGGGGCGGAAGGAGAGACCCAGTACTTC
TRBD1,TRBV2,.,TRBJ1-2,CASSAVPGQGANGYTF,TGTGCCAGCAGCGCCGTTCCGGGACAGGGGGCTAATGGCTACACCTTC
.,TRBV21-1,.,TRBJ2-7,CASSEPSRLAEYEQYF,TGTGCCAGCAGCGAACCCTCCAGACTAGCGGAATACGAGCAGTACTTC
.,TRBV21-1,.,TRBJ1-6,CARRRQGWSPLHF,TGTGCCAGGCGGAGACAGGGGTGGTCACCCCTCCACTTT
.,TRBV2,.,TRBJ2-7,CASSDGLVIPYEQYF,TGTGCCAGCAGCGACGGATTAGTAATTCCCTACGAGCAGTACTTC
TRBD1,TRBV29-1,.,TRBJ2-7,CSVHLGQGGDEQYF,TGCAGCGTACACCTGGGACAGGGGGGGGACGAGCAGTACTTC
.,TRBV6-1,.,TRBJ1-5,CASSELQGQGEGQPQHF,TGTGCCAGCAGTGAGCTCCAAGGTCAGGGAGAGGGTCAGCCCCAGCATTTT
TRBD1,TRBV29-1,.,TRBJ1-2,CSVAGQGSNYGYTF,TGCAGCGTTGCCGGACAGGGGAGCAACTATGGCTACACCTTC
.,TRBV5-1,.,TRBJ1-1,CASSSTGVNTEAFF,TGCGCCAGCAGCTCTACGGGGGTGAACACTGAAGCTTTCTTT
.,TRBV27,.,TRBJ1-5,CASSLLSARDQPQHF,TGTGCCAGCAGTTTACTGTCGGCCAGAGATCAGCCCCAGCATTTT
.,TRBV6-4,.,TRBJ1-2,CASSDTWGQGNYYGYTF,TGTGCCAGCAGTGACACCTGGGGGCAGGGGAATTACTATGGCTACACCTTC
.,TRBV30,few,TRBJ1-5,CAWSERVSQPQHF,TGTGCCTGGAGTGAGCGGGTTAGTCAGCCCCAGCATTTT
.,TRBV5-5,.,TRBJ2-1,CASSLEADFYNEQFF,TGTGCCAGCAGCTTGGAGGCGGACTTTTACAATGAGCAGTTCTTC
.,TRBV27,.,TRBJ1-4,CASRDTGKKLFF,TGTGCCAGTCGGGATACCGGCAAAAAACTGTTTTTT
.,TRBV11-2,.,TRBJ1-5,CASSLAVRGHSNQPQHF,TGTGCCAGCAGCTTAGCCGTTAGGGGACATAGCAATCAGCCCCAGCATTTT
.,TRBV18,few,TRBJ1-1,CASSPPSGSNTEAFF,TGTGCCAGCTCACCTCCGTCAGGCTCGAACACTGAAGCTTTCTTT
.,TRBV30,once,TRBJ2-7,CAWRDTRSYEQYF,TGTGCCTGGAGGGACACGAGATCCTACGAGCAGTACTTC
.,TRBV5-1,few,TRBJ1-4,CASSLRMGEKLFF,TGCGCCAGCAGCTTGAGGATGGGTGAAAAACTGTTTTTT
.,TRBV2,.,TRBJ1-1,CASSVTGRNTEAFF,TGTGCCAGCAGCGTTACAGGACGGAACACTGAAGCTTTCTTT
.,TRBV2,.,TRBJ2-2,CASTSDSPTITGELFF,TGTGCCAGCACATCGGACAGCCCCACTATCACCGGGGAGCTGTTTTTT
.,TRBV6-1,.,TRBJ1-2,CASSPQGDYGYTF,TGTGCCAGCAGCCCACAGGGAGACTATGGCTACACCTTC
.,TRBV4-3,.,TRBJ2-7,CASSQGTASSYEQYF,TGCGCCAGCAGCCAAGGGACGGCCAGCTCCTACGAGCAGTACTTC
TRBD1,TRBV15,.,TRBJ2-5,CATSSRDSQQETQYF,TGTGCCACCAGCAGCCGGGACAGTCAGCAAGAGACCCAGTACTTC
.,TRBV7-3,.,TRBJ2-5,CASSLTGAGGAQQETQYF,TGTGCCAGCAGCTTAACGGGTGCCGGCGGGGCTCAACAAGAGACCCAGTACTTC
TRBD2,TRBV19,.,TRBJ2-3,CASSIRGLAGGTDTQYF,TGTGCCAGTAGTATAAGGGGACTAGCGGGGGGCACAGATACGCAGTATTTT
.,TRBV5-1,.,TRBJ2-5,CASSSGADETQYF,TGCGCCAGCAGCTCGGGGGCAGACGAGACCCAGTACTTC